Presented here are 8 T cell receptor beta chains from one specimen sequenced in a study of T cells after yellow fever vaccination (dated by TCRdb to 2018 to 2020). What this sample's treatment or condition label stands for: live attenuated yellow fever vaccine strain. Receptors were amplified or captured by 5' RACE. The sequencer was an Illumina NovaSeq 6000. TCRdb applied fastp at Q25 and MiXCR to the public reads, then kept only in-frame beta chains. Each entry is one CDR3 protein sequence, shown with its most common DNA and genes. Within this sample are 280,000 or so distinct CDR3 sequences, with approximately 10% of them counted one time only. About 3.5% of the sample is in the top ten clones. This sample comprised CD4+ T cells sorted from PBMCs, obtained 5 days after the yellow fever booster vaccination. These receptors were obtained from a man between 18 and 35 years old who received the YFV17D yellow fever vaccine.

In its sample, this clonotype was seen a few times. The V call is TRBV5-1, the J call TRBJ1-1; D remains ambiguous. Germline V gives CDR1 SGHRS, CDR2 YFSETQ. V lost 2 bases and J lost 7, with 9 bases in between. The CDR3 totals 12 residues. CDR3 residues: CASSFPGDEAFF. The CDR3, as DNA: TGCGCCAGCAGCTTCCCAGGCGATGAAGCTTTCTTT.

The J gene is TRBJ1-1, the V gene TRBV29-1, with D possibly matching TRBD1 (5 bases). The V and J ends lost 4 bases and 6 bases respectively, with 18 bases between them. This CDR3 region has 14 residues. CDR1 SQVTM and CDR2 ANQGSEA come from the germline V gene. CDR3: CSVADTGGTPEAFF. As DNA, the CDR3 is TGCAGCGTTGCAGACACGGGGGGAACCCCTGAAGCTTTCTTT.

The V and J genes are TRBV11-2 and TRBJ2-1; TRBD2 agrees at 12 bases. The CDR3 runs to 17 residues. With 5 bases clipped from V and 2 bases from J, the junction kept 7 bases outside the gene matches. Germline CDR1 reads SGHAT; CDR2 reads FQNNGV. CDR3 in amino acids: CASSPTSGGYPYNEQFF. The CDR3 DNA sequence: TGTGCCAGCAGCCCGACTAGCGGGGGATATCCCTACAATGAGCAGTTCTTC. The full variable domain, with the rest looked up from reference TRBV11-2 and TRBJ2-1, is EAGVAQSPRYKIIEKRQSVAFWCNPISGHATLYWYQQILGQGPKLLIQFQNNGVVDDSQLPKDRFSAERLKGVDSTLKIQPAKLEDSAVYLCASSPTSGGYPYNEQFFGPGTRLTVL.

The chain has TRBV7-9 and TRBJ2-2, with D hard to call. Between the trimmed V and J ends, which lost 8 bases and 8 bases, there was a span of 12 bases. The length of the CDR3 is 12 residues. The germline CDR1 and CDR2 sequences are SEHNR and FQNEAQ (reference sequence). In DNA, the CDR3 is TGTGCCAGCGAGTTGAACGAGGGGGAGCTGTTTTTT. It specifies CASELNEGELFF.

This clonotype was detected only a few times. The gene calls are TRBV10-3 and TRBJ2-7, with 7 bases aligning to TRBD2. The ends lost 6 bases at V and 6 bases at J; junction bases unmatched: 2. Per the germline V gene, CDR1 is ENHRY and CDR2 is SYGVKD. This CDR3 region has 11 residues. CDR3 DNA: TGTGCCATCAGGACTAGCCGCGAGCAGTACTTC. Residues: CAIRTSREQYF.

Many counts were recorded for this clonotype. This chain joins TRBV27 and TRBJ1-2; D gene unclear. CDR1 and CDR2 (germline): MNHEY, SMNVEV (reference sequence). V was pared by 6 bases and J by 6 bases, with 14 bases between. The CDR3 contains 13 residues. The CDR3 protein is CASSRTTWDGYTF. The DNA for the CDR3 is TGTGCCAGCAGCCGGACGACCTGGGATGGCTACACCTTC.

This rearrangement joins TRBV7-9 to TRBJ1-2; 7 bases line up with TRBD1. The CDR3 loop spans 15 amino acids. J was trimmed by 13 bases and V by 1 base; bases with no gene match: 15. Germline V gene lookup returns CDR1 SEHNR and CDR2 FQNEAQ (reference sequence). The CDR3 DNA reads TGTGCCAGCAGCTTAGTTTTCCCGGAGAGGGGGCATTGCACCTTC. It translates to CASSLVFPERGHCTF.

This clonotype was counted only a few times. The rearrangement joins TRBV6-2 or TRBV6-3 to TRBJ1-1; D call uncertain. This CDR3 spans 15 amino acids. Looked up from germline, CDR1 is MNHEY and CDR2 is SVGEGT. V lost 0 bases and J lost 6, with 14 bases in between. The CDR3, as DNA: TGTGCCAGCAGTTACTCGATTTGGACTCGGGCTGAAGCTTTCTTT. Translated: CASSYSIWTRAEAFF.